This entry concerns a single T cell receptor (beta chain). What it binds is not known. The data originate from a study of glioma-infiltrating T cells after dendritic cell vaccination. The overall study: Patients received three intradermal dendritic cell vaccine injections at biweekly intervals.

The time point here: after dendritic cell vaccination, including at tumor progression/relapse. Blood PBMC samples: pre-vaccination, two weeks post third vaccination, and at tumor progression. Trimming cost V 0 bases and J 4 bases, with 7 bases left between them. Germline V gene sequence: CDR1 SGHRS, CDR2 YFSETQ. The CDR3 runs to 13 residues. Study findings and constraints: TCR clonality showed no direct relationship with survival.

The primer mix had 60 V beta and 13 J beta primers. Libraries were prepared by immunoSEQ multiplex PCR; TCRdb keeps only in-frame clonotypes and omits some of them. The repertoire holds more than 75,000 clones, with 83% as singletons. The receptor comes from a human donor with glioblastoma. This chain connects TRBV5-1 to TRBJ1-2, with a possible D match to TRBD1 (6 bases). The material was blood, obtained after dendritic cell vaccination. CDR3 sequence reads: CASSLDRVYGYTF. CDR3 DNA sequence: TGCGCCAGCAGCTTGGACAGGGTCTATGGCTACACCTTC.